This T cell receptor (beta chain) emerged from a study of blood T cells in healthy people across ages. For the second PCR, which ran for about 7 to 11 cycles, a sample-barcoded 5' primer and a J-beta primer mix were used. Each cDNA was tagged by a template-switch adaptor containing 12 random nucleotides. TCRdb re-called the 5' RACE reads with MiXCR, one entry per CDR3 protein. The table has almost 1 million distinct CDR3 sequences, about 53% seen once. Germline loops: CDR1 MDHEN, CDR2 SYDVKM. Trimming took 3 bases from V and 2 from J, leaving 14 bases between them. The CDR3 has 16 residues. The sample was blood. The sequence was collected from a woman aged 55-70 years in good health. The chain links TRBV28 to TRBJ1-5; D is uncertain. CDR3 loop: CASSFSAGGGNQPQHF. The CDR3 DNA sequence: TGTGCCAGCAGTTTCTCCGCCGGCGGGGGCAATCAGCCCCAGCATTTT.